This T cell receptor beta chain was recovered during a study of OX40 agonist ivuxolimab in advanced cancers. In the study overall: The dose-escalation group included hepatocellular carcinoma, melanoma, renal cell carcinoma and head and neck cancer. A partial response was reached by three patients: one with hepatocellular carcinoma and two with cutaneous melanoma. Overall study findings and caveats: Expanded peripheral T-cell antigen specificity went undetermined.

Autoimmune disease history or systemic immunosuppression excluded patients. Germline V gene sequence: CDR1 MNHEY, CDR2 SMNVEV (reference sequence). CDR3 length equals 16 residues. After removal of 3 bases from V and 5 bases from J, the junction contained 11 bases not matched to a gene. The table came from immunoSEQ multiplex PCR; TCRdb's copy has only in-frame clones and leaves some out. The sample records about 35,000 clones, about 80% being singletons. Worth noting for this clone: Its antigen is currently unknown.

The rearrangement links TRBV27 to TRBJ1-2; TRBD1 matches at 8 bases. The clonotype was recovered from an adult with an advanced solid tumor such as melanoma, head and neck, liver or kidney cancer. The sample here was CD4+ or CD8+ T cells sorted from blood, taken in a trial of the OX40 agonist ivuxolimab. DNA of the CDR3: TGTGCCAGCAGTTTGCAGGGGGCTTACCCTCCGTATGGCTACACCTTC. Protein sequence: CASSLQGAYPPYGYTF.